The 32 T cell receptor beta chains presented below share a single source sample, sequenced in a study of shared clonotypes between healthy human individuals. Some clones are missing from TCRdb's copy, which holds only in-frame ones; the method was immunoSEQ multiplex PCR. The repertoire holds under 650,000 clones, with 90% to 96% as singletons. Sequenced sample: naive CD4+ T cells sorted from blood. Regarding subset: CD45RA+ positively selected. These receptor sequences come from a woman aged 25 to 39 in good health.

The V and J genes are TRBV6-5 and TRBJ1-2; D unclear. The germline V gene has CDR1 MNHEY and CDR2 SVGAGI. The CDR3 runs to 12 residues. V was trimmed by 3 bases and J by 12 bases, leaving 14 bases between them. CDR3: CASSYARKHDTF. The CDR3 DNA sequence: TGTGCCAGCAGTTATGCACGAAAACATGACACCTTC.

The chain couples TRBV5-6 to TRBJ2-5; TRBD1 agrees at 8 bases. Germline V gene lookup returns CDR1 SGHDT and CDR2 YYEEEE. V gave up 0 bases and J gave up 5 bases; unmatched junction bases: 9. The CDR3 totals 16 residues. The CDR3 DNA reads TGTGCCAGCAGCTTGGTACTCGGACAGGGTGGCGAGACCCAGTACTTC. Amino acids: CASSLVLGQGGETQYF. The full variable domain, with the rest looked up from reference TRBV5-6 and TRBJ2-5, is DAGVTQSPTHLIKTRGQQVTLRCSPKSGHDTVSWYQQALGQGPQFIFQYYEEEERQRGNFPDRFSGHQFPNYSSELNVNALLLGDSALYLCASSLVLGQGGETQYFGPGTRLLVL.

Here the CDR3 DNA reads TGTGCCAGCAGCCCGGGGCAGACCAACAATGAGCAGTTCTTC. This gives the protein CASSPGQTNNEQFF. The gene calls are TRBV7-3 and TRBJ2-1; tentatively, D is TRBD1 or TRBD2 (5 bases each). Germline CDR1 is SGHTA and CDR2 is FQGTGA. Trimming cost V 5 bases and J 5 bases, with 13 bases left between them. This CDR3 has 14 residues. Full variable domain (rest looked up from reference TRBV7-3 and TRBJ2-1): GAGVSQTPSNKVTEKGKYVELRCDPISGHTALYWYRQSLGQGPEFLIYFQGTGAADDSGLPNDRFFAVRPEGSVSTLKIQRTERGDSAVYLCASSPGQTNNEQFFGPGTRLTVL.

This clone was detected only once. This sequence joins TRBV5-5 and TRBJ2-7, with 7 bases that match TRBD1. The CDR3 is made up of 13 amino acids. The germline V gene encodes CDR1 SGHKS and CDR2 YYEKEE (reference sequence). V lost 2 bases, J lost 5 bases, and 4 bases stayed unmatched. In DNA form, the CDR3 reads TGTGCCAGCAGCTTAACAGGGGCCCACGAGCAGTACTTC. This gives the protein CASSLTGAHEQYF. Using reference TRBV5-5 and TRBJ2-7 for the parts outside the CDR3, the full variable domain is DAGVTQSPTHLIKTRGQQVTLRCSPISGHKSVSWYQQVLGQGPQFIFQYYEKEERGRGNFPDRFSARQFPNYSSELNVNALLLGDSALYLCASSLTGAHEQYFGPGTRLTVT.

This rearrangement joins TRBV30 to TRBJ1-6; D ambiguous. Germline-derived CDR1 and CDR2 are GTSNPN and SVGIG (reference sequence). V was clipped by 3 bases and J by 5 bases, with 8 bases between them. CDR3 length: 13 amino acids. Here the CDR3 reads CAWRRTDNSPLHF. CDR3 DNA: TGTGCCTGGAGAAGGACGGATAATTCACCCCTCCACTTT.

This chain uses TRBV6-4 with TRBJ2-3, with D possibly called TRBD1 or TRBD2 (5 bases each). This CDR3 is built from 13 residues. CDR1 and CDR2 (germline): MRHNA, SNTAGT. V lost 1 base and J 9 bases, leaving 11 bases between the germline ends. The CDR3 nucleotides read TGTGCCAGCAGTGACTTTGGGGGAATAACGCAGTATTTT. It encodes CASSDFGGITQYF.

This sequence joins TRBV10-2 and TRBJ1-1; D gene ambiguous. Germline lookup yields CDR1 WSHSY and CDR2 SAAADI. This CDR3 is 14 amino acids long. V was clipped by 2 bases and J by 0 bases, with 7 bases between them. CDR3 protein: CASSETSLNTEAFF. CDR3 bases: TGCGCCAGCAGTGAGACCTCACTGAACACTGAAGCTTTCTTT.

This clone was seen more than once but under ten times. This chain links TRBV28 with TRBJ1-5, with D perhaps TRBD1 (6 bases). The length of the CDR3 is 16 residues. CDR1 MDHEN and CDR2 SYDVKM come from the germline V gene. V was pared by 6 bases and J by 1 base, with 16 bases between. CDR3 sequence (DNA): TGTGCCAGCAGGCTAACAGGGAAGGGAAGCAATCAGCCCCAGCATTTT. Its protein is CASRLTGKGSNQPQHF.

This clone is a singleton in its sample. The genes are TRBV27 and TRBJ2-3, with D perhaps matching TRBD2 (6 bases). Germline CDR1 reads MNHEY; CDR2 reads SMNVEV (reference sequence). This CDR3 has 16 residues. V lost 2 bases to trimming and J lost 2 bases, with 14 bases between them. DNA for the CDR3: TGTGCCAGCAGTTTAGGTTCAGGGACTTACACAGATACGCAGTATTTT. It codes for CASSLGSGTYTDTQYF.

The chain carries TRBV19 and TRBJ2-7; TRBD2 matches 9 bases. The germline V gene encodes CDR1 LNHDA and CDR2 SQIVND (reference sequence). CDR3 length: 14 residues. The V segment lost 3 bases and the J segment 2 bases; nucleotides outside the gene matches: 2. The DNA for the CDR3 is TGTGCCAGTAGTATCACTAGCGGGCCCTACGAGCAGTACTTC. Translation: CASSITSGPYEQYF.

Only a few counts were recorded for this clone. The chain uses TRBV7-9 and TRBJ2-5, with 7 bases matching TRBD1. The DNA end is a closer match to TRBJ2-7, so the J assignment may be wrong. This CDR3 has 12 amino acids. CDR1 and CDR2 (germline): SEHNR, FQNEAQ (reference sequence). CDR3 in amino acids: CASSSTGYEQYF. Here the CDR3 DNA reads TGTGCCAGCAGCTCGACAGGGTACGAGCAGTACTTC.

This rearrangement joins TRBV5-1 to TRBJ2-7, with 7 bases aligning to TRBD1. With V trimmed by 0 bases and J by 2 bases, 8 bases remained unmatched. The CDR3 loop spans 16 amino acids. Germline V CDR1 and CDR2: SGHRS, YFSETQ. CDR3 sequence reads: CASSLGTYRGPYEQYF. The CDR3 DNA sequence: TGCGCCAGCAGCTTGGGAACCTACAGGGGACCCTACGAGCAGTACTTC. The full variable domain, its missing parts supplied by reference TRBV5-1 and TRBJ2-7, is KAGVTQTPRYLIKTRGQQVTLSCSPISGHRSVSWYQQTPGQGLQFLFEYFSETQRNKGNFPGRFSGRQFSNSRSEMNVSTLELGDSALYLCASSLGTYRGPYEQYFGPGTRLTVT.

This clone came up once. The chain uses TRBV28 and TRBJ1-4, with D tentatively TRBD1 (5 bases). Trimming pared 1 base from V and 7 bases from J, leaving 16 bases between. The CDR3 contains 16 residues. The V gene's germline CDR1 is MDHEN and CDR2 SYDVKM. The CDR3 DNA reads as TGTGCCAGCAGTTTATTTTCCCAGGGTAGGCGTGAAAAACTGTTTTTT. As protein: CASSLFSQGRREKLFF.

V is TRBV6-5 and J is TRBJ2-7; D is perhaps TRBD1 or TRBD2 (6 bases each). Per the germline V gene, CDR1 is MNHEY and CDR2 is SVGAGI. The CDR3 length is 16 residues. V shed 0 bases and J shed 0 bases, with 12 bases lying between them. For the CDR3, the DNA is TGTGCCAGCAGTTACTCCGGGGGCCTTAGCTCCTACGAGCAGTACTTC. The encoded protein is CASSYSGGLSSYEQYF.

CDR3 loop: CASTRVGGTLEGYTF. CDR3 bases: TGTGCCAGTACTAGAGTCGGTGGGACTCTGGAGGGCTACACCTTC. The V gene is TRBV19, the J gene TRBJ1-2; weak D call: TRBD1 (5 bases). The length of the CDR3 is 15 residues. Trimming took off 7 bases at V and 8 bases at J, with 23 bases between the two ends. Germline CDR1 is LNHDA and CDR2 is SQIVND (reference sequence).

The V call is TRBV5-6, the J call TRBJ2-1, with 7 bases matching TRBD1. V lost 4 bases, J lost 3 bases, and 10 bases stayed unmatched. Germline values: CDR1 SGHDT, CDR2 YYEEEE. The CDR3 totals 16 residues. CDR3: CASSPRTGQRYNEQFF. CDR3 nucleotides: TGTGCCAGCAGCCCCCGAACGGGACAGCGCTACAATGAGCAGTTCTTC. The variable domain in full, with the rest retrieved from reference TRBV5-6 and TRBJ2-1, is DAGVTQSPTHLIKTRGQQVTLRCSPKSGHDTVSWYQQALGQGPQFIFQYYEEEERQRGNFPDRFSGHQFPNYSSELNVNALLLGDSALYLCASSPRTGQRYNEQFFGPGTRLTVL.

This chain connects TRBV11-2 to TRBJ2-7; 9 nucleotides line up with TRBD2. The V segment lost 1 base and the J segment 2 bases; nucleotides outside the gene matches: 6. Germline V CDR1 and CDR2: SGHAT, FQNNGV. The CDR3 is 16 residues long. The DNA of the CDR3 is TGTGCCAGCAGCTTAGGTAGCGGGAGAACCCCCTACGAGCAGTACTTC. It encodes CASSLGSGRTPYEQYF.

The CDR3 DNA reads as TGTGCCAGCAGACCGGACACGAACACTGAAGCTTTCTTT. Its protein product is CASRPDTNTEAFF. The chain joins TRBV7-2 to TRBJ1-1; D is perhaps TRBD1 (5 bases). The V end was cut by 6 bases, the J end by 1 base, with 9 bases between. The length of the CDR3 is 13 residues. The V gene's germline CDR1 is SGHTA and CDR2 FQGNSA.

The chain recombines TRBV5-5 with TRBJ2-7, with D possibly called TRBD1 or TRBD2 (5 bases each). V lost 2 bases and J lost 2, with 11 bases in between. The V gene's germline CDR1 is SGHKS and CDR2 YYEKEE (reference sequence). CDR3 length: 14 residues. The CDR3 nucleotides are TGTGCCAGCAGCTTAACCGGGACCACCTACGAGCAGTACTTC. Translation: CASSLTGTTYEQYF.

The chain joins TRBV11-2 to TRBJ1-1; TRBD1 agrees at 7 bases. Per germline, CDR1 SGHAT and CDR2 FQNNGV. V lost 7 bases to trimming and J lost 0 bases; unmatched junction nucleotides: 14. CDR3 length: 17 residues. Here the CDR3 reads CASIQLGTAPMNTEAFF. CDR3 DNA: TGTGCCAGCATCCAACTCGGGACAGCCCCCATGAACACTGAAGCTTTCTTT. Full variable domain (outside the CDR3, taken from reference TRBV11-2 and TRBJ1-1): EAGVAQSPRYKIIEKRQSVAFWCNPISGHATLYWYQQILGQGPKLLIQFQNNGVVDDSQLPKDRFSAERLKGVDSTLKIQPAKLEDSAVYLCASIQLGTAPMNTEAFFGQGTRLTVV.

The CDR3 here is CASSLEGVRSYEQYF. The CDR3 DNA reads as TGTGCCAGCAGTTTAGAGGGGGTCAGATCCTACGAGCAGTACTTC. The rearrangement links TRBV28 to TRBJ2-7, with D possibly TRBD1 on 6 matching bases. The CDR3 contains 15 residues. The V end lost 2 bases, the J end lost 1 base, and 12 bases lay between the germline ends. Germline V lookup: CDR1 MDHEN, CDR2 SYDVKM.

DNA for the CDR3: TGTGCCAGCAGCTTACCTCAACTAGCAGGAACGAGGATTGAGCAGTTCTTC. It yields the protein CASSLPQLAGTRIEQFF. V and J are TRBV7-8 and TRBJ2-1, with D possibly matching TRBD2 (6 bases). Per the germline V gene, CDR1 is SGHVS and CDR2 is FQNEAQ. Trimming removed 2 bases from V and 9 bases from J, with 23 bases in between. The CDR3 runs 17 residues. Full variable domain (rest looked up from reference TRBV7-8 and TRBJ2-1): GAGVSQSPRYKVAKRGQDVALRCDPISGHVSLFWYQQALGQGPEFLTYFQNEAQLDKSGLPSDRFFAERPEGSVSTLKIQRTQQEDSAVYLCASSLPQLAGTRIEQFFGPGTRLTVL.

The V call is TRBV7-3, the J call TRBJ2-1, with TRBD2 matching 9 bases. The CDR3 is made up of 15 amino acids. Trimming cost V 4 bases and J 9 bases; bases outside gene matches: 10. Per the germline V gene, CDR1 is SGHTA and CDR2 is FQGTGA. CDR3 in amino acids: CASSSGLAVVGEQFF. The CDR3 DNA sequence: TGTGCCAGCAGCTCGGGACTAGCAGTAGTTGGTGAGCAGTTCTTC. The full variable domain, in which reference TRBV7-3 and TRBJ2-1 provide the parts outside the CDR3, is GAGVSQTPSNKVTEKGKYVELRCDPISGHTALYWYRQSLGQGPEFLIYFQGTGAADDSGLPNDRFFAVRPEGSVSTLKIQRTERGDSAVYLCASSSGLAVVGEQFFGPGTRLTVL.

Concerning this clone itself: Since the CDR3 does not end with the conserved phenylalanine or tryptophan, this likely comes from a read error. Because the CDR3's place on the DNA is in doubt, the DNA is left out and the CDR3 is given as listed by TCRdb. The chain links TRBV21-1 to TRBJ2-7. TRBV21-1 is an annotated pseudogene. The CDR3 length is 8 residues, termini included. This chain's CDR3 is CASSKGAS.

The V and J genes are TRBV10-3 and TRBJ2-1; tentative D call: TRBD1 (6 bases). V was cut by 6 bases and J by 3 bases, with 15 bases left in between. This CDR3 spans 15 amino acids. The germline CDR1 and CDR2 sequences are ENHRY and SYGVKD. CDR3 in DNA: TGTGCCATCAGAACCTTAGGGACAAACTACAATGAGCAGTTCTTC. As protein: CAIRTLGTNYNEQFF.

The chain carries TRBV7-9 and TRBJ1-2; D possibly corresponds to TRBD1 (6 bases). With 1 base removed from V and 6 bases from J, the gap between germline ends came to 9 bases. Germline V gives CDR1 SEHNR, CDR2 FQNEAQ (reference sequence). CDR3 length: 13 amino acids. CDR3 sequence: CASSLVRTDGYTF. The CDR3 region has the DNA TGTGCCAGCAGCTTAGTTAGGACAGATGGCTACACCTTC.

V is TRBV12-5 and J is TRBJ2-4; D might be TRBD2 (6 bases). The CDR3 has 15 residues. Deletions cut 3 bases from V and 0 bases from J, with 9 bases between. Per germline, CDR1 LGHNT and CDR2 FRNRAP. This CDR3 reads CASGFIAVAKNIQYF. CDR3 DNA: TGTGCTAGTGGTTTTATAGCGGTAGCCAAAAACATTCAGTACTTC.

The chain combines TRBV7-3 with TRBJ1-1, with unresolved D. CDR1 SGHTA and CDR2 FQGTGA come from the germline V gene. This CDR3 is built from 15 residues. Deletions cut 5 bases from V and 1 base from J, with 14 bases between. The DNA of the CDR3 is TGTGCCAGCAGCCCTTTTGAAGGCTGGAACACTGAAGCTTTCTTT. Encoded protein: CASSPFEGWNTEAFF.

This CDR3 is CASSLFEVSYEQYF. For the CDR3, the DNA is TGTGCCAGCAGCCTTTTCGAGGTTTCCTACGAGCAGTACTTC. The chain links TRBV7-9 to TRBJ2-7; D is ambiguous. With 5 bases removed from V and 1 base from J, the gap between germline ends came to 12 bases. Germline CDR1 and CDR2: SEHNR and FQNEAQ (reference sequence). The CDR3 totals 14 residues.

The chain employs TRBV15 and TRBJ2-7; no clear D. Germline assignment: CDR1 LNHNV and CDR2 YYDKDF (reference sequence). The CDR3 is 12 residues long. Between the trimmed V and J ends, which lost 1 base and 7 bases, there was a span of 8 bases. The CDR3 DNA follows: TGTGCCACCAGCAGAGTGGGTGCGGAGCAGTACTTC. Its translation: CATSRVGAEQYF. Full variable domain (missing parts from reference TRBV15 and TRBJ2-7): DAMVIQNPRYQVTQFGKPVTLSCSQTLNHNVMYWYQQKSSQAPKLLFHYYDKDFNNEADTPDNFQSRRPNTSFCFLDIRSPGLGDTAMYLCATSRVGAEQYFGPGTRLTVT.

This clone appeared once. The chain has TRBV2 and TRBJ1-1; D not certain. V was clipped by 5 bases and J by 3 bases, with 13 bases between them. Germline CDR1 reads SNHLY; CDR2 reads FYNNEI. This CDR3 contains 14 residues. CDR3 in amino acids: CASSNRRRDTEAFF. CDR3 coding DNA: TGTGCCAGCAGTAACAGAAGGAGGGACACTGAAGCTTTCTTT. The full variable domain, its missing parts supplied by reference TRBV2 and TRBJ1-1, is EPEVTQTPSHQVTQMGQEVILRCVPISNHLYFYWYRQILGQKVEFLVSFYNNEISEKSEIFDDQFSVERPDGSNFTLKIRSTKLEDSAMYFCASSNRRRDTEAFFGQGTRLTVV.

This chain uses TRBV28 with TRBJ1-3; unclear D gene. V shed 6 bases and J shed 4 bases, with 10 bases lying between them. The CDR3 consists of 13 residues. The germline V gene has CDR1 MDHEN and CDR2 SYDVKM. CDR3 sequence (DNA): TGTGCCAGCAGCCCCCAGTACGGAAACACCATATATTTT. Amino acid sequence: CASSPQYGNTIYF.